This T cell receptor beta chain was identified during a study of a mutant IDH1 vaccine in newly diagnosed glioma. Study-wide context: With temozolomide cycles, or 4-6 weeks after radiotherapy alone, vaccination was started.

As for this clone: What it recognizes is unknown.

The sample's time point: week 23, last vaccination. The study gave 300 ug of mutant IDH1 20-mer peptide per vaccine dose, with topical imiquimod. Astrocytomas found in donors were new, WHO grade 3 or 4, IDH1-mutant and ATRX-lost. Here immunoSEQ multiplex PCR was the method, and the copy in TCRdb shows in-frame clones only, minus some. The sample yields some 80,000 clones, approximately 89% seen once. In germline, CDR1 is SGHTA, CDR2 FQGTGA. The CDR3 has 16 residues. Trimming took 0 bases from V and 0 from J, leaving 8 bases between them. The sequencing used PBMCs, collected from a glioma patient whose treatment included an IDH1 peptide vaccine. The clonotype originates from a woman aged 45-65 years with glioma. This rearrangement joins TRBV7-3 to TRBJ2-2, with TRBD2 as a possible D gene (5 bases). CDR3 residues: CASSLTSVANTGELFF. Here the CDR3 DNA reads TGTGCCAGCAGCTTAACTAGCGTAGCGAACACCGGGGAGCTGTTTTTT.